These T cell receptor beta chains were read from a single sample in a study of blood T cell repertoires in COVID-19. Only in-frame clones appear in the TCRdb table, and some are missing; sequencing was by immunoSEQ multiplex PCR. The sample includes roughly 220,000 clones, approximately 78% seen only once; the top ten take around 8%. The specimen sequenced was peripheral blood. Every receptor here comes from a woman older than 75 with COVID-19, enrolled during active disease. The CDR3 runs from the conserved cysteine through the conserved F or W. D genes are given only for firm matches. Clone size is given for some rows only: seen once, a few or many times, or a class if the clone is expanded.

d_gene,abundance,j_gene,v_gene,CDR3aa,CDR3nt
NA,once,TRBJ2-7,TRBV7-2,CASSRRGESSYEQYF,TGTGCCAGCAGCCGGAGGGGTGAATCTTCCTACGAGCAGTACTTC
TRBD2,NA,TRBJ2-7,TRBV28,CASSFVEWTSGRGHPYEQYF,TGTGCCAGCAGTTTTGTGGAATGGACTAGCGGGAGAGGACACCCCTACGAGCAGTACTTC
TRBD1,NA,TRBJ1-2,TRBV7-9,CASSPQGTGLGYGYTF,TGTGCCAGCAGCCCTCAAGGGACAGGGCTCGGCTATGGCTACACCTTC
NA,NA,TRBJ2-7,TRBV7-9,CATGFGQSYEQYF,TGTGCCACCGGATTCGGACAGTCCTACGAGCAGTACTTC
NA,NA,TRBJ1-6,TRBV4-1,CASSQVGDSPLHF,TGCGCCAGCAGCCAAGTGGGAGATTCACCCCTCCACTTT
TRBD2,NA,TRBJ2-1,TRBV7-2,CASSSPGGSGEQFF,TGTGCCAGCAGCTCGCCGGGGGGATCGGGCGAGCAGTTCTTC
NA,NA,TRBJ1-4,TRBV5-1,CASSRTATNEKLFF,TGCGCCAGCAGCAGGACAGCAACTAATGAAAAACTGTTTTTT
TRBD1,NA,TRBJ1-5,TRBV7-8,CASSLGDRANQPQHF,TGTGCCAGCAGCTTAGGGGACAGGGCAAATCAGCCCCAGCATTTT
TRBD1,NA,TRBJ2-3,TRBV11-2,CASSKTGTGVVNTQYF,TGTGCCAGCAGTAAAACCGGGACAGGGGTGGTAAATACGCAGTATTTT
NA,NA,TRBJ2-7,TRBV30,CAWSKGQNNYEQYF,TGTGCCTGGAGCAAAGGACAGAATAACTACGAGCAGTACTTC
TRBD1,NA,TRBJ1-5,TRBV2,CASRSGTVSNQPQHF,TGTGCCAGCAGGTCCGGGACAGTTAGCAATCAGCCCCAGCATTTT
NA,NA,TRBJ1-2,TRBV30,CAWSEDRIYGYTF,TGTGCCTGGAGCGAAGACAGGATATATGGCTACACCTTC
NA,NA,TRBJ1-4,TRBV7-9,CASSLGEGEKLFF,TGTGCCAGCAGCTTAGGGGAGGGGGAAAAACTGTTTTTT
TRBD2,NA,TRBJ2-5,TRBV5-6,CASSLIGRLAGNQETQYF,TGTGCCAGCAGCTTGATTGGAAGACTAGCGGGGAACCAAGAGACCCAGTACTTC
TRBD1,NA,TRBJ2-7,TRBV5-1,CASSLVAGGYVEQYF,TGCGCCAGCAGCTTGGTTGCAGGGGGCTACGTCGAGCAGTACTTC
NA,NA,TRBJ1-1,TRBV5-1,CASSLGAAETEAFF,TGCGCCAGCAGCTTGGGAGCGGCGGAGACTGAAGCTTTCTTT
NA,once,TRBJ1-2,TRBV3-1/TRBV3-2,CASSQGTLSNYGYTF,TGTGCCAGCAGCCAAGGGACACTCTCTAACTATGGCTACACCTTC
TRBD1,NA,TRBJ1-1,TRBV5-6,CASSFQGDTEAFF,TGTGCCAGCAGCTTTCAGGGGGACACTGAAGCTTTCTTT
NA,NA,TRBJ1-2,TRBV5-4,CASSLVRDGYTF,TGTGCCAGCAGCTTAGTACGAGATGGCTACACCTTC
TRBD1,NA,TRBJ1-1,TRBV4-1,CASSPGQGNTEAFF,TGCGCCAGCAGCCCCGGACAGGGGAACACTGAAGCTTTCTTT
NA,NA,TRBJ2-3,TRBV29-1,CSVDGSGITDTQYF,TGCAGCGTTGATGGTAGCGGAATCACAGATACGCAGTATTTT
NA,NA,TRBJ1-5,TRBV18,CASSPSDKATQPQHF,TGTGCCAGCTCACCATCAGACAAAGCAACTCAGCCCCAGCATTTT
NA,NA,TRBJ2-7,TRBV5-1,CASSSDSAYEQYF,TGCGCCAGCAGCAGCGACTCCGCCTACGAGCAGTACTTC
NA,NA,TRBJ1-2,TRBV19,CASKHREYGYTF,TGTGCCAGTAAGCACAGGGAGTATGGCTACACCTTC
NA,few,TRBJ1-2,TRBV28,CASSQEGTGGYTF,TGTGCCAGCAGTCAGGAGGGAACGGGCGGCTACACCTTC
TRBD1,NA,TRBJ1-1,TRBV6-4,CASNWTGKGRTEAFF,TGTGCCAGCAATTGGACAGGGAAAGGACGGACTGAAGCTTTCTTT
NA,NA,TRBJ2-5,TRBV13,CASSLIREVETQYF,TGTGCCAGCAGCTTAATCAGGGAAGTGGAGACCCAGTACTTC
NA,few,TRBJ1-3,TRBV11-2,CASSNSGNTIYF,TGTGCCAGCAGCAATAGTGGAAACACCATATATTTT
TRBD2,NA,TRBJ2-1,TRBV7-9,CASSFVGREANNEQFF,TGTGCCAGCAGCTTTGTAGGGCGGGAGGCCAACAATGAGCAGTTCTTC
NA,NA,TRBJ1-1,TRBV20-1,CSAGGWTEAFF,TGCAGTGCTGGGGGGTGGACTGAAGCTTTCTTT
TRBD2,NA,TRBJ2-6,TRBV9,CASSAIRGGSGANVLTF,TGTGCCAGCAGCGCCATCCGGGGGGGCTCTGGGGCCAACGTCCTGACTTTC
NA,NA,TRBJ1-1,TRBV30,CAWREGHPNTEAFF,TGTGCCTGGAGAGAGGGACACCCGAACACTGAAGCTTTCTTT
TRBD1,NA,TRBJ1-3,TRBV19,CASSGTGGNTIYF,TGTGCCAGTTCCGGGACAGGGGGAAACACCATATATTTT
TRBD1,NA,TRBJ1-2,TRBV19,CASSRNKATGGGYGYTF,TGTGCCAGTAGTAGAAATAAAGCAACAGGGGGTGGATATGGCTACACCTTC
TRBD1,NA,TRBJ2-1,TRBV28,CASSPLQDRAYNEQFF,TGTGCCAGCAGTCCACTACAGGACAGGGCCTACAATGAGCAGTTCTTC
NA,NA,TRBJ1-2,TRBV18,CASSPGEGYTF,TGTGCCAGCTCACCAGGGGAGGGCTACACCTTC
NA,few,TRBJ2-5,TRBV5-1,CASSLNYRLRIETQYF,TGCGCCAGCAGCTTGAATTACAGACTAAGAATAGAGACCCAGTACTTC
NA,NA,TRBJ2-7,TRBV18,CASSLSDSYEQYF,TGTGCCAGCTCACTTTCGGACAGCTACGAGCAGTACTTC
NA,few,TRBJ2-5,TRBV9,CASSPYTGLETQYF,TGTGCCAGCAGCCCCTACACAGGGTTGGAGACCCAGTACTTC
NA,NA,TRBJ2-2,TRBV28,CASSSPGELFF,TGTGCCAGCAGTTCTCCCGGGGAGCTGTTTTTT
TRBD1,NA,TRBJ2-2,TRBV2,CASTSRDRGAGELFF,TGTGCCAGCACCTCCCGGGACAGGGGGGCCGGGGAGCTGTTTTTT
TRBD1,NA,TRBJ1-2,TRBV7-2,CASSLGYGTGLYGYTF,TGTGCCAGCAGCTTAGGGTACGGGACAGGTCTTTATGGCTACACCTTC
NA,NA,TRBJ1-1,TRBV4-1,CASSQGRGGGEAFF,TGCGCCAGCAGCCAAGGAAGGGGCGGGGGTGAAGCTTTCTTT
TRBD2,NA,TRBJ2-7,TRBV18,CASSPPTSGSYEQYF,TGTGCCAGCTCACCACCAACTAGCGGTTCCTACGAGCAGTACTTC
NA,NA,TRBJ1-4,TRBV4-1,CASGGSWTEEKLFF,TGCGCCAGCGGGGGGTCTTGGACGGAAGAAAAACTGTTTTTT
NA,few,TRBJ2-1,TRBV19,CASSIDLASDEQFF,TGTGCCAGTAGTATAGATCTAGCAAGTGATGAGCAGTTCTTC
NA,NA,TRBJ1-5,TRBV23-1,CASSQSGSYSNQPQHF,TGCGCCAGCAGTCAATCGGGCAGTTATAGCAATCAGCCCCAGCATTTT
NA,NA,TRBJ2-5,TRBV5-1,CASSLGRGTETQYF,TGCGCCAGCAGCTTGGGACGCGGGACTGAGACCCAGTACTTC
NA,NA,TRBJ1-6,TRBV11-2,CASSLDLGSYNSPLHF,TGTGCCAGCAGCTTAGATCTAGGCTCCTATAATTCACCCCTCCACTTT
TRBD1,once,TRBJ2-4,TRBV6-2/TRBV6-3,CASSYPPGTGGRTKNIQYF,TGTGCCAGCAGTTACCCGCCCGGGACAGGGGGTCGGACCAAAAACATTCAGTACTTC
NA,NA,TRBJ1-5,TRBV3-1/TRBV3-2,CASSSRSGSDQPQHF,TGTGCCAGCAGCTCCCGGTCGGGGTCCGATCAGCCCCAGCATTTT
TRBD1,NA,TRBJ1-2,TRBV5-4,CASSPPGQNLGGYGYTF,TGTGCCAGCAGCCCGCCGGGACAGAATTTAGGGGGCTATGGCTACACCTTC
NA,NA,TRBJ2-7,TRBV29-1,CSVRLNSYEQYF,TGCAGCGTGAGACTAAACTCCTACGAGCAGTACTTC
NA,NA,TRBJ1-5,TRBV18,CASSPSPGKQPQHF,TGTGCCAGCTCACCCTCGCCGGGGAAGCAGCCCCAGCATTTT
NA,NA,TRBJ2-2,TRBV19,CASSIPGLITGELFF,TGTGCCAGTAGTATTCCGGGACTGATCACCGGGGAGCTGTTTTTT
TRBD1,NA,TRBJ1-3,TRBV5-1,CASSQDRARGTIYF,TGCGCCAGCAGCCAGGACAGGGCGAGAGGCACCATATATTTT
TRBD2,few,TRBJ2-2,TRBV7-2,CASSQDSGSTGELFF,TGTGCCAGCAGCCAAGATAGCGGGAGCACCGGGGAGCTGTTTTTT
NA,NA,TRBJ2-1,TRBV7-3,CASSFDGDEQFF,TGTGCCAGCAGCTTCGACGGGGATGAGCAGTTCTTC
NA,few,TRBJ1-1,TRBV10-3,CAISATDMNTEAFF,TGTGCCATCAGTGCGACAGACATGAACACTGAAGCTTTCTTT
NA,NA,TRBJ2-1,TRBV2,CASCRSGVSYNEQFF,TGTGCCAGCTGTCGGTCGGGGGTCTCCTACAATGAGCAGTTCTTC